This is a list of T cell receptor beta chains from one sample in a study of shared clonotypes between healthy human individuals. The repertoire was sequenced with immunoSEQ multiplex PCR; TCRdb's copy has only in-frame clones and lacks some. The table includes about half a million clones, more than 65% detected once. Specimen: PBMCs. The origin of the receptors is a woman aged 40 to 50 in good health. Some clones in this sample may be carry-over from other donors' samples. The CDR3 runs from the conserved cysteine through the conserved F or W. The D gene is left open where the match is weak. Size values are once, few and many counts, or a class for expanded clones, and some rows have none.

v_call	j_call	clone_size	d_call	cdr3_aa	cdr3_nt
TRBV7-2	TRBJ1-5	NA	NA	CASSLDQGGGQPQHF	TGTGCCAGCAGCCTCGACCAGGGAGGGGGTCAGCCCCAGCATTTT
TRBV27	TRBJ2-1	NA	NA	CASSFVGQGPSGSGNNEQFF	TGTGCCAGCAGTTTCGTGGGACAGGGCCCCAGCGGGAGTGGAAACAATGAGCAGTTCTTC
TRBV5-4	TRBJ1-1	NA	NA	CASSPNPGVMNTEAFF	TGTGCCAGCAGCCCCAACCCAGGGGTTATGAACACTGAAGCTTTCTTT
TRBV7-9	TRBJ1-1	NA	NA	CASSQTGVNTEAFF	TGTGCCAGCAGCCAAACGGGGGTGAACACTGAAGCTTTCTTT
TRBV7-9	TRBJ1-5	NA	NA	CASSLGGGNQPQHF	TGTGCCAGCAGCTTAGGGGGGGGGAATCAGCCCCAGCATTTT
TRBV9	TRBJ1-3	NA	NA	CASSVMESSGNTIYF	TGTGCCAGCAGCGTGATGGAGAGCTCTGGAAACACCATATATTTT
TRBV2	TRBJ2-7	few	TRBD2	CASSLAGHPYEQYF	TGTGCCAGCAGTCTAGCGGGACACCCCTACGAGCAGTACTTC
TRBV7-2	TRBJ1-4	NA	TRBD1	CASSLAGGGGEKLFF	TGTGCCAGCAGCTTAGCAGGGGGCGGGGGTGAAAAACTGTTTTTT
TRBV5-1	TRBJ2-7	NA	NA	CASSKGPYEQYF	TGCGCCAGCAGCAAAGGCCCCTACGAGCAGTACTTC
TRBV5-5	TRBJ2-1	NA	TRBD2	CASSLLGGSSYNEQFF	TGTGCCAGCAGCTTGTTGGGCGGGAGCTCCTACAATGAGCAGTTCTTC
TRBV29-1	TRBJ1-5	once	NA	CSVVFGGNQPQHF	TGCAGCGTTGTATTTGGTGGCAATCAGCCCCAGCATTTT
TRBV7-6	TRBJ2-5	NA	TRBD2	CASSPGASGYRAQYF	TGTGCCAGCTCTCCCGGGGCTAGCGGGTACCGGGCCCAGTACTTC
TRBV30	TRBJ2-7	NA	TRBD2	CAWKGREPGQYF	TGTGCCTGGAAGGGGCGGGAGCCTGGGCAGTACTTC
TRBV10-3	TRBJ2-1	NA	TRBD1	CAISVPDRGNEQFF	TGTGCCATCAGTGTCCCGGACAGGGGTAATGAGCAGTTCTTC
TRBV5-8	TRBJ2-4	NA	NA	CASSPRDF	TGTGCCAGCAGCCCGAGAGACTTC
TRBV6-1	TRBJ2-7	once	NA	CASKVGSSYEQYF	TGTGCCAGCAAGGTCGGGAGCTCCTACGAGCAGTACTTC
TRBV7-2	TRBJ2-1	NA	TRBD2	CASSLASGGYNEQFF	TGTGCCAGCAGCTTAGCTAGCGGGGGATACAATGAGCAGTTCTTC
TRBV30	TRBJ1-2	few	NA	CAWSALYGYTF	TGTGCCTGGAGTGCCCTATATGGCTACACCTTC
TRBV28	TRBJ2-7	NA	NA	CASSLSLGPEEYF	TGTGCCAGCAGTCTCTCCCTGGGACCGGAGGAGTACTTC
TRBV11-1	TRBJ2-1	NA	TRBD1	CASSLDDRGWDNEQFF	TGTGCCAGCAGCTTAGACGACAGGGGATGGGACAATGAGCAGTTCTTC
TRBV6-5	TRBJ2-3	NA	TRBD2	CASSYSAGEYTDTQYF	TGTGCCAGCAGTTACTCGGCGGGAGAATACACAGATACGCAGTATTTT
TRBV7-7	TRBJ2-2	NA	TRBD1	CASSLDRVDTGELFF	TGTGCTAGCAGCTTAGACAGGGTGGACACCGGGGAGCTGTTTTTT
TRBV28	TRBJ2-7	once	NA	CASKTILEQYF	TGTGCCAGCAAGACTATACTCGAGCAGTACTTC
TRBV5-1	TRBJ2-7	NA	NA	CASSGRVPYEQYF	TGCGCCAGCTCGGGAAGGGTGCCCTACGAGCAGTACTTC
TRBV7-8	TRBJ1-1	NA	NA	CASSPRRTGLLRPTEAFF	TGTGCCAGCAGCCCCCGACGGACGGGACTTTTGAGGCCCACTGAAGCTTTCTTT
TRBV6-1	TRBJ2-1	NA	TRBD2	CASSVLAGRDEQFF	TGTGCCAGCAGTGTGTTAGCGGGAAGGGATGAGCAGTTCTTC
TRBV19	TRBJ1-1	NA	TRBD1	CASSDTGTGGTEAFF	TGTGCCAGTAGTGACACCGGGACAGGGGGCACTGAAGCTTTCTTT
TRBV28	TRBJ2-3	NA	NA	CASSLRRPQLNTDTQYF	TGTGCCAGCAGTTTAAGGAGGCCCCAGCTTAACACAGATACGCAGTATTTT
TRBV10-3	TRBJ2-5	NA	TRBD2	CAISSSGRGETQYF	TGTGCCATCAGTAGTAGCGGGAGGGGGGAGACCCAGTACTTC
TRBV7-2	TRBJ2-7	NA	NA	CASSLSLGEQYF	TGTGCCAGCAGCCTAAGTTTAGGGGAGCAGTACTTC
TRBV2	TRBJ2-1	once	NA	CASSSSTNTGRLNNEQFF	TGTGCCAGCAGTTCCTCGACCAACACGGGTAGACTAAACAATGAGCAGTTCTTC
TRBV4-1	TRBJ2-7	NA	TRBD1	CASSQVSGGQYF	TGCGCCAGCAGCCAAGTCTCAGGGGGTCAGTACTTC
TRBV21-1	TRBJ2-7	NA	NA	CASSRPRDNSYEQYF	TGTGCCAGCAGCAGGCCCCGGGACAACTCCTACGAGCAGTACTTC
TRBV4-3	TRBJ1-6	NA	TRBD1	CASSLSGGTSPLHF	TGCGCCAGCAGCCTTTCAGGGGGAACTTCACCCCTCCACTTT
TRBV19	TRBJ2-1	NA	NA	CAREGGYYNEQFF	TGTGCCAGAGAGGGGGGATATTACAATGAGCAGTTCTTC
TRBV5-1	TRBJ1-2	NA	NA	CASSLGGYGYTF	TGCGCCAGCAGCTTGGGGGGCTATGGCTACACCTTC
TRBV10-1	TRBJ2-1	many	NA	CANAGPYNEQFF	TGCGCCAACGCGGGACCCTACAATGAGCAGTTCTTC
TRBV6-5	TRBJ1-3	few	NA	CASSYSTGSYGNTIYF	TGTGCCAGCAGTTACTCGACGGGCAGCTATGGAAACACCATATATTTT
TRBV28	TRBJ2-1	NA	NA	CASRRLAPNEQFF	TGTGCCAGCAGACGGCTAGCGCCCAATGAGCAGTTCTTC
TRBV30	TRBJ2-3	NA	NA	CAWSVQVDTQYF	TGTGCCTGGAGTGTACAAGTAGATACGCAGTATTTT
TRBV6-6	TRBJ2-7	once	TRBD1	CASSSAPGTGIYEQYF	TGTGCCAGCAGTTCGGCCCCTGGGACAGGTATTTACGAGCAGTACTTC
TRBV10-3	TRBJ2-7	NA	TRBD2	CAISEASGTSYEQYF	TGTGCCATCAGTGAGGCTAGCGGGACTTCCTACGAGCAGTACTTC
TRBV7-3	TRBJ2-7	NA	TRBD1	CASSPTGGASYEQYF	TGTGCCAGCAGCCCTACAGGGGGCGCGTCCTACGAGCAGTACTTC
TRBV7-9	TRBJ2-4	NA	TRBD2	CASSYIAGVGKNIQYF	TGTGCCAGCAGTTACATAGCGGGAGTGGGCAAAAACATTCAGTACTTC
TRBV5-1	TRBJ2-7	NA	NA	CASRQSGEQYF	TGCGCCAGCCGACAGTCCGGCGAGCAGTACTTC
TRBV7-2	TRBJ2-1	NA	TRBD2	CASSLGSSGNEQFF	TGTGCCAGCAGCTTAGGATCTAGCGGGAATGAGCAGTTCTTC
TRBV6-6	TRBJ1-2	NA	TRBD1	CASRGTGVYYGYTF	TGTGCCAGCAGGGGGACAGGGGTGTACTATGGCTACACCTTC
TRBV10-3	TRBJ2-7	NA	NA	CAISESVGRGAYEQYF	TGTGCCATCAGTGAGTCGGTGGGCAGGGGAGCGTACGAGCAGTACTTC
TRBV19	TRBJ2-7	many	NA	CASSIRGFSYEQYF	TGTGCCAGTAGTATAAGGGGGTTCTCCTACGAGCAGTACTTC
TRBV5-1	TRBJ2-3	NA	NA	CASSLGLGGVDTQYF	TGCGCCAGCAGCTTGGGACTGGGAGGAGTAGATACGCAGTATTTT